Listed here are 8 T cell receptor beta chains from one sample, sequenced in a study of shared clonotypes between healthy human individuals. Produced via immunoSEQ multiplex PCR; TCRdb's table is partial and in-frame only. Of about 660,000 clones in the sample, roughly 70% are singletons; the top ten hold more than 1.5%. The sequenced sample was memory CD4+ T cells sorted from blood. The sample's subset: CD45RA-negative fraction. These receptors originate from a woman aged 25-40 years in good health.

The V gene is TRBV5-1, the J gene TRBJ1-1; tentatively, D is TRBD1 (6 bases). The CDR3 spans 14 residues. The germline gives CDR1 SGHRS, CDR2 YFSETQ. The ends were cut back, 5 bases at V and 4 bases at J, with 15 bases in the middle. CDR3 in DNA: TGCGCCAGCAGTGGCGGGGGCCCGACCACTGAAGCTTTCTTT. Its protein product is CASSGGGPTTEAFF.

This chain connects TRBV29-1 to TRBJ2-7; D is unclear. CDR1 is SQVTM and CDR2 is ANQGSEA in the germline V gene. V dropped 8 bases and J dropped 6 bases, with 8 bases sitting between them. The CDR3 totals 9 residues. CDR3 sequence reads: CSQDVEQYF. CDR3 coding DNA: TGCAGCCAGGACGTCGAGCAGTACTTC.

The V and J genes are TRBV30 and TRBJ2-3; D gene uncertain. V was shortened by 3 bases and J by 2 bases, with 6 bases between the two germline ends. CDR1 is GTSNPN, CDR2 SVGIG, per germline (reference sequence). The CDR3 totals 12 residues. The DNA of the CDR3 is TGTGCCTGGAGAGGCAACACAGATACGCAGTATTTT. Translating gives CAWRGNTDTQYF. The whole variable domain, filled in from reference TRBV30 and TRBJ2-3, reads SQTIHQWPATLVQPVGSPLSLECTVEGTSNPNLYWYRQAAGRGLQLLFYSVGIGQISSEVPQNLSASRPQDRQFILSSKKLLLSDSGFYLCAWRGNTDTQYFGPGTRLTVL.

There are a few counts of this clone. The chain uses TRBV7-8 and TRBJ1-1; D gene uncertain. Germline CDR1 SGHVS, CDR2 FQNEAQ. Trimming removed 5 bases from V and 3 bases from J, with 10 bases in between. The CDR3 has 13 residues. CDR3 amino acids: CASSLDAHTEAFF. The CDR3, as DNA: TGTGCCAGCAGCCTCGATGCCCACACTGAAGCTTTCTTT.

This chain links TRBV27 with TRBJ1-3, with D unresolved. This CDR3 is 14 amino acids long. Germline values: CDR1 MNHEY, CDR2 SMNVEV (reference sequence). Trimming pared 8 bases from V and 4 bases from J, leaving 15 bases between. DNA of the CDR3: TGTGCCAGCCCAAAGCGGGGATCGGGAAACACCATATATTTT. It codes for CASPKRGSGNTIYF.

The rearrangement links TRBV19 to TRBJ1-5; 8 bases fit TRBD1. Looked up from germline, CDR1 is LNHDA and CDR2 is SQIVND (reference sequence). Germline trimming cut 3 bases from V and 6 bases from J; bases unmatched to any gene: 16. This CDR3 comprises 18 residues. CDR3: CASSIPSRHTGGSQPQHF. DNA of the CDR3: TGTGCCAGTAGTATCCCCTCGCGACACACAGGGGGTAGTCAGCCCCAGCATTTT. The full variable domain, in which reference TRBV19 and TRBJ1-5 provide the parts outside the CDR3, is DGGITQSPKYLFRKEGQNVTLSCEQNLNHDAMYWYRQDPGQGLRLIYYSQIVNDFQKGDIAEGYSVSREKKESFPLTVTSAQKNPTAFYLCASSIPSRHTGGSQPQHFGDGTRLSIL.

This rearrangement joins TRBV28 to TRBJ2-1; D may be TRBD1 or TRBD2 (6 bases each). CDR1 is MDHEN and CDR2 is SYDVKM in the germline V gene. The CDR3 has 14 amino acids. Trimming shortened V by 1 base and J by 7 bases, and 11 bases separated the two germline ends. CDR3 sequence reads: CASSLSTGTNEQFF. The CDR3 bases are TGTGCCAGCAGTTTATCCACAGGGACTAATGAGCAGTTCTTC.

This chain links TRBV7-2 with TRBJ1-5; a weak D match, TRBD1 (5 bases). Germline lookup yields CDR1 SGHTA and CDR2 FQGNSA. The V and J ends lost 5 bases and 2 bases respectively, with 10 bases between them. This CDR3 has 14 amino acids. This CDR3 reads CASSQRGGNQPQHF. CDR3 coding DNA: TGTGCCAGCAGCCAAAGGGGTGGCAATCAGCCCCAGCATTTT.